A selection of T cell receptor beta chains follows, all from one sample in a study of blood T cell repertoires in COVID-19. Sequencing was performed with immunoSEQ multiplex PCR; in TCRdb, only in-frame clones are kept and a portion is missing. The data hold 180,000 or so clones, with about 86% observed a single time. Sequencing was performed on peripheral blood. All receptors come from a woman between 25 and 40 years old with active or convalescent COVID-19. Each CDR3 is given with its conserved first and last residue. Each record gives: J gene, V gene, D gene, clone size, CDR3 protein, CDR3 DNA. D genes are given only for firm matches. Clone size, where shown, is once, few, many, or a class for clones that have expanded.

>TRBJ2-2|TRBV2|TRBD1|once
CAFQQGSGELFF
TGTGCCTTCCAACAGGGGTCCGGGGAGCTGTTTTTT
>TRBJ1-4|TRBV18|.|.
CASSRGDEKLFF
TGTGCCAGCTCACGGGGGGATGAAAAACTGTTTTTT
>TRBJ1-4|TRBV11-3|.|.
CASSWSGSNEKLFF
TGTGCCAGCAGCTGGTCAGGGTCTAATGAAAAACTGTTTTTT
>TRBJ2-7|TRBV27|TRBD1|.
CASSASTGFEQYF
TGTGCCAGCAGTGCCTCGACAGGGTTCGAGCAGTACTTC
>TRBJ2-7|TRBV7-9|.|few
CASSFAGGGDEQYF
TGTGCCAGCAGCTTTGCTGGAGGTGGGGACGAGCAGTACTTC
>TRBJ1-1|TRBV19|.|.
CASSTGQTNTEAFF
TGTGCCAGTAGTACCGGACAGACAAACACTGAAGCTTTCTTT
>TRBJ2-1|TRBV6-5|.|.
CASSYPGYNEQFF
TGTGCCAGCAGTTACCCAGGGTACAATGAGCAGTTCTTC
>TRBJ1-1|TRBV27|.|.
CASSFSPRQVNTEAFF
TGTGCCAGCAGTTTCTCACCTCGACAGGTGAACACTGAAGCTTTCTTT
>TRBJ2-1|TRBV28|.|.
CASSPPGFGQFF
TGTGCCAGCAGCCCCCCGGGGTTTGGGCAGTTCTTC
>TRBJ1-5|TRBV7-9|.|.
CASSSTGTQPQHF
TGTGCCAGCAGCTCTACAGGGACTCAGCCCCAGCATTTT
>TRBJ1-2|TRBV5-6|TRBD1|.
CASSPPGQGYGYTF
TGTGCCAGCAGCCCCCCGGGACAGGGCTATGGCTACACCTTC
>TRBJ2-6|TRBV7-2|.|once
CASSLGGAGANVLTF
TGTGCCAGCAGCCTTGGAGGAGCTGGGGCCAACGTCCTGACTTTC
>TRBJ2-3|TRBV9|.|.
CASSGAGPYGDTQYF
TGTGCCAGCAGCGGGGCGGGACCCTACGGAGATACGCAGTATTTT
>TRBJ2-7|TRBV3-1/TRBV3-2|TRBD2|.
CASSPTSGSSYEQYF
TGTGCCAGCAGCCCCACTAGCGGGAGTTCCTACGAGCAGTACTTC
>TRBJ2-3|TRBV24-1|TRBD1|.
CATSDLRQGITDTQYF
TGTGCCACCAGTGATTTGAGACAGGGGATCACAGATACGCAGTATTTT
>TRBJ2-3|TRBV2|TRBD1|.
CASREYRGKSTDTQYF
TGTGCCAGCAGGGAATACAGGGGCAAAAGCACAGATACGCAGTATTTT
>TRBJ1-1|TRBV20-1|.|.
CSARAQTEAFF
TGCAGTGCTAGAGCCCAAACTGAAGCTTTCTTT
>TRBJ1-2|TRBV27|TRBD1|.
CASSTTGGFSNYGYTF
TGTGCCAGCAGCACAACAGGGGGCTTCTCTAACTATGGCTACACCTTC
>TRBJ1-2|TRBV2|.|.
CARGDTTNYGYTF
TGTGCCAGGGGTGACACAACTAACTATGGCTACACCTTC
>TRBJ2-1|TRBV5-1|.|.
CASSQTSSTDNEQFF
TGCGCCAGCAGCCAGACTAGTTCCACCGACAATGAGCAGTTCTTC
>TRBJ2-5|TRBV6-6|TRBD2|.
CASSYGGRARETQYF
TGTGCCAGCAGTTACGGCGGGAGGGCCAGAGAGACCCAGTACTTC
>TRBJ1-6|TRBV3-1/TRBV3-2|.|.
CASSTGGREGMPLHF
TGTGCCAGCAGTACGGGAGGAAGGGAAGGGATGCCCCTCCACTTT
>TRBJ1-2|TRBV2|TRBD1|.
CASSHPNGQAGYGYTF
TGTGCCAGCTCTCACCCGAACGGACAGGCGGGTTATGGCTACACCTTC
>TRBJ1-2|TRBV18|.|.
CASCPRADYGYTF
TGTGCCAGCTGTCCCAGGGCAGACTATGGCTACACCTTC
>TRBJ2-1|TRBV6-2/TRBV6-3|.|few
CASSYKSSYNEQFF
TGTGCCAGCAGTTACAAGAGCTCCTACAATGAGCAGTTCTTC
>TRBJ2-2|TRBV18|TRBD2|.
CASSPGTSGGELFF
TGTGCCAGCTCACCTGGGACTAGCGGCGGGGAGCTGTTTTTT
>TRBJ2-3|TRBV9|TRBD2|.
CASSDGTSGDTDTQYF
TGTGCCAGCAGCGACGGGACTAGCGGGGATACAGATACGCAGTATTTT
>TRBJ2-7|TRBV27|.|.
CASSLSPKGDYEQYF
TGTGCCAGCAGTTTAAGCCCAAAAGGGGACTACGAGCAGTACTTC
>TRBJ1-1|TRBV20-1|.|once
CSASPGPLNTEAFF
TGCAGTGCTAGTCCAGGGCCATTGAACACTGAAGCTTTCTTT
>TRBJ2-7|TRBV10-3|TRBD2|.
CAISRTSGAYEQYF
TGTGCCATCAGTCGGACTAGCGGAGCCTACGAGCAGTACTTC
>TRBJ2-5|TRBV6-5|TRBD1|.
CASSYSPGQQETQYF
TGTGCCAGCAGTTACTCGCCGGGACAGCAAGAGACCCAGTACTTC
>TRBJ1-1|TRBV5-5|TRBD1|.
CASSLNRGQGKTEAFF
TGTGCCAGCAGCTTGAATAGAGGACAGGGGAAGACTGAAGCTTTCTTT
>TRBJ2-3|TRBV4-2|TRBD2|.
CASSPGLAGGPSTDTQYF
TGTGCCAGCAGCCCGGGACTAGCGGGGGGGCCGAGCACAGATACGCAGTATTTT
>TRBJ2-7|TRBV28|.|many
CASSPILTGPYEQYF
TGTGCCAGCAGTCCCATTCTCACTGGTCCCTACGAGCAGTACTTC
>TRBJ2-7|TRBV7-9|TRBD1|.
CASSLGQGGPYEQYF
TGTGCCAGCAGCTTAGGACAGGGGGGCCCCTACGAGCAGTACTTC
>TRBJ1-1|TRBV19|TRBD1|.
CASSIGQGITEAFF
TGTGCCAGTAGTATAGGACAGGGGATCACTGAAGCTTTCTTT
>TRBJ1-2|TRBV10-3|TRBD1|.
CAISEGGQGARAYGYTF
TGTGCCATCAGTGAGGGGGGACAGGGGGCGCGCGCATATGGCTACACCTTC
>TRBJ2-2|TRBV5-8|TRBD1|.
CASSPRDRGRTGELFF
TGTGCCAGCAGCCCAAGGGACAGGGGGCGCACCGGGGAGCTGTTTTTT
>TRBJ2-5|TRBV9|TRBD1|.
CASSTGQGARETQYF
TGTGCCAGCAGCACCGGACAGGGGGCAAGAGAGACCCAGTACTTC
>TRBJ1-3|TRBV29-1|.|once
CSAARGTSGNTIYF
TGCAGCGCCGCTCGAGGAACCTCTGGAAACACCATATATTTT
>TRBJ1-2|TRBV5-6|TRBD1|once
CASSAGQANYGYTF
TGTGCCAGCAGCGCGGGACAGGCTAACTATGGCTACACCTTC
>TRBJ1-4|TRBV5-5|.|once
CASSLGASGVEKLFF
TGTGCCAGCAGCTTGGGAGCCTCCGGGGTCGAAAAACTGTTTTTT
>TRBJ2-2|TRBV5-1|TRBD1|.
CASSPQGTDTGELFF
TGCGCCAGCAGCCCACAGGGGACCGACACCGGGGAGCTGTTTTTT
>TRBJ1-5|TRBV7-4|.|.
CASSPRGRVRNDSNQPQHF
TGTGCCAGCAGCCCCAGGGGCAGGGTTAGAAACGATAGCAATCAGCCCCAGCATTTT
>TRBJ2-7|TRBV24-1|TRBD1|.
CATSDPRDRAYEQYF
TGTGCCACCAGTGATCCCCGGGACAGGGCCTACGAGCAGTACTTC
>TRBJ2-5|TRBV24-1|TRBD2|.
CATSGGGSQETQYF
TGTGCCACCAGCGGGGGGGGGTCCCAAGAGACCCAGTACTTC
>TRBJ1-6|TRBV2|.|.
CATRTTLNSPLHF
TGTGCCACCCGGACAACACTAAATTCACCCCTCCACTTT
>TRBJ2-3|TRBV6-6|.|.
CASNGHETTDTQYF
TGTGCCAGCAACGGACACGAAACCACAGATACGCAGTATTTT
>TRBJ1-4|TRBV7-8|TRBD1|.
CASSLVHGQANEKLFF
TGTGCCAGCAGCTTAGTTCACGGACAGGCTAATGAAAAACTGTTTTTT
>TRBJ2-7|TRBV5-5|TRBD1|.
CASSPGQGDYEQYF
TGTGCCAGCAGCCCGGGACAGGGGGACTACGAGCAGTACTTC
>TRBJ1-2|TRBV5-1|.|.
CASSSDGNYGYTF
TGCGCCAGCAGCTCCGACGGGAACTATGGCTACACCTTC
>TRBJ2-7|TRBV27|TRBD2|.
CASRSGGYYEQYF
TGTGCCAGCAGGTCGGGGGGGTACTACGAGCAGTACTTC
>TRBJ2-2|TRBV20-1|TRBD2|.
CSASYSRGTGELFF
TGCAGTGCTAGTTACTCGCGGGGGACCGGGGAGCTGTTTTTT
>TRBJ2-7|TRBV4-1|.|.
CASSQDSGTYEQYF
TGCGCCAGCAGCCAAGATTCGGGAACCTACGAGCAGTACTTC